The present T cell receptor (beta chain) was sequenced within a study of blood T cells in healthy people across ages. Whole-study results and caveats: Age advanced and TCR beta diversity per million T cells fell, roughly linearly. The authors considered diversity estimates from one million T cells to be underestimates. More naive CD4+ cells and higher diversity marked long-lived donors relative to aged donors.

Next came a second PCR, run for about 7 to 12 cycles, which used a sample-barcoded 5' primer along with a J-beta primer mix. TCRdb redid the calling of the 5' RACE reads with MiXCR, one entry per CDR3 protein. This sample yields around 650,000 distinct CDR3 sequences, of which around 43% are seen a single time; about 32% belongs to the top ten. Turning to this clonotype: Its specificity is not known.

The CDR3 spans 14 residues. The germline gives CDR1 WNHNN, CDR2 SYGVQD (reference sequence). The V and J ends lost 4 bases and 9 bases respectively, with 19 bases between them. RNA extraction gave at least 5.5 micrograms of total RNA per sample. Sequenced input: blood. The chain employs TRBV10-1 and TRBJ2-7; no reliable D call. This TCR came from a man aged 80 or over in good health. For the CDR3, the DNA is TGCGCCAGCAGTGGTGGAACCGGACCCCGAGGGCAGTACTTC. This encodes CASSGGTGPRGQYF.